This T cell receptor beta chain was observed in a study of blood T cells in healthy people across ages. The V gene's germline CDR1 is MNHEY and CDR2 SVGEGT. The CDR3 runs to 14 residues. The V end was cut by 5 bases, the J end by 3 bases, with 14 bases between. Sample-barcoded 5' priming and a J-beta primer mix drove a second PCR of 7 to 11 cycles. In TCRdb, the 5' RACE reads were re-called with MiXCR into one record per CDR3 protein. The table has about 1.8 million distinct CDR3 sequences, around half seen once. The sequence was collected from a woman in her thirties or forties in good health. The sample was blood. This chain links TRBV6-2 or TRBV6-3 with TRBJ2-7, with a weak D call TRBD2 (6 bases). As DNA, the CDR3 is TGTGCCAGCAGTCCCCCCGGGACTCGCTACGAGCAGTACTTC. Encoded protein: CASSPPGTRYEQYF.